This TCR beta chain originates from a study of human T cells and chemical hapten exposure. Overall study: On about 2 cm by about 2 cm of upper inner arm skin, sensitization was performed with 2% DPC. Per-sample TCR yields varied mainly from small pooled library volume differences.

Noted time point: patch test 3, about 24 weeks after DPC sensitization. This sample's treatment: therapeutic diphenylcyclopropenone sensitization with weekly scalp DPC. The library tagged individual cDNA molecules with unique molecular identifiers. TCRdb passed the RACE reads through MiXCR, listing each CDR3 protein once. Found here are over 70,000 distinct CDR3 sequences, approximately 10% of them singletons; the top ten hold 1% to 1.2%. This clonotype was observed at least ten times. The target antigen is unknown. Germline V CDR1 and CDR2: SGHTA, FQGNSA. V dropped 5 bases and J dropped 5; count of bases not matched to a gene: 7. The CDR3 length is 14 residues. Study results and caveats: Patch test score was positively correlated with the counts of PT1 expanded TCRs.

The chain links TRBV7-2 to TRBJ2-3; 7 bases align to TRBD2. This specimen consisted of whole blood, obtained in connection with sensitization to the hapten diphenylcyclopropenone (DPC). The source of this sequence is a woman in her thirties with alopecia areata. Some clones in this sample may be carry-over from other donors' samples. CDR3 bases: TGTGCCAGCAGCCGCGGACTAGGTATAGATACGCAGTATTTT. Translating it yields CASSRGLGIDTQYF. Full variable domain (missing parts from reference TRBV7-2 and TRBJ2-3): GAGVSQSPSNKVTEKGKDVELRCDPISGHTALYWYRQSLGQGLEFLIYFQGNSAPDKSGLPSDRFSAERTGGSVSTLTIQRTQQEDSAVYLCASSRGLGIDTQYFGPGTRLTVL.